The 31 T cell receptor beta chains presented below share a single source sample, sequenced in a study of CD8 T cells in Susac syndrome. The RNA input was 0.5 to 1 ug, and it was reverse transcribed with random hexamers. MiXCR, run by TCRdb on the immunoSEQ multiplex PCR reads, gives a single entry per CDR3 protein. Among some 77,000 distinct CDR3 sequences, more than 85% were seen once, and the ten largest hold roughly 0.5%. The sample consisted of CD4+ T cells from PBMCs. These receptors came from a human donor with Susac syndrome.

The genes are TRBV20-1 and TRBJ1-2, with 7 bases fitting TRBD1. CDR1 is DFQATT, CDR2 SNEGSKA, per germline (reference sequence). This CDR3 is built from 16 residues. With 6 bases clipped from V and 0 bases from J, the junction kept 13 bases outside the gene matches. This chain's CDR3 is CSATRLRQGPNYGYTF. The CDR3 DNA is TGCAGTGCAACCCGCCTCCGACAGGGACCTAACTATGGCTACACCTTC.

The V call is TRBV7-9, the J call TRBJ2-3, with a weak D call TRBD1 (5 bases). Trimming shortened V by 7 bases and J by 7 bases, and 15 bases separated the two germline ends. Germline CDR1 and CDR2: SEHNR and FQNEAQ (reference sequence). The CDR3 has 13 amino acids. The CDR3 DNA reads as TGTGCCAGCAACCGGGTTGGGGCGTATACGCAGTATTTT. Translated: CASNRVGAYTQYF.

The chain has TRBV9 and TRBJ2-7; possible D gene TRBD2, 5 bases. The V gene lost 0 bases and the J gene lost 6 bases, with 13 bases spanning the gap. Germline assignment: CDR1 SGDLS and CDR2 YYNGEE. The CDR3 has 14 amino acids. CDR3 amino acids: CASSVVPGSGEQYF. Written as DNA, the CDR3 is TGTGCCAGCAGCGTAGTCCCGGGGTCAGGCGAGCAGTACTTC.

This rearrangement joins TRBV6-4 to TRBJ2-1; 8 bases map to TRBD1. This CDR3 is 14 amino acids long. Germline V lookup: CDR1 MRHNA, CDR2 SNTAGT. The V segment lost 3 bases and the J segment 7 bases; nucleotides outside the gene matches: 5. For the CDR3, the DNA is TGTGCCAGCAGTGAAAGGACAGGGCTTAATGAGCAGTTCTTC. Translation: CASSERTGLNEQFF.

This chain links TRBV19 with TRBJ2-5, with D perhaps TRBD2 (5 bases). This CDR3 has 15 amino acids. V lost 4 bases and J lost 5, with 17 bases in between. The V gene's germline CDR1 is LNHDA and CDR2 SQIVND (reference sequence). The CDR3 DNA reads TGTGCCAGTAGTACCGTGGGGATGGGAGAGGAGACCCAGTACTTC. Amino acids: CASSTVGMGEETQYF.

The J gene is TRBJ2-7, the V gene TRBV14; D remains unclear. In germline, CDR1 is SGHDN, CDR2 FVKESK. This CDR3 spans 14 amino acids. The V and J ends lost 0 bases and 6 bases respectively, with 12 bases between them. The CDR3 loop is CASSQDLGAAEQYF. CDR3 sequence (DNA): TGTGCCAGCAGCCAAGATCTAGGCGCTGCCGAGCAGTACTTC.

The rearrangement joins TRBV27 to TRBJ1-5; tentative D call: TRBD1 (5 bases). V lost 8 bases to trimming and J lost 3 bases, with 17 bases between them. CDR3 length: 15 residues. The germline V gene has CDR1 MNHEY and CDR2 SMNVEV (reference sequence). DNA for the CDR3: TGTGCCAGCGGGCGGCCAGGCGGACACAATCAGCCCCAGCATTTT. The encoded protein is CASGRPGGHNQPQHF.

The CDR3, as DNA: TGTGCCAGCAGTTTACGGGGGGCGTCGACCGGGGAGCTGTTTTTT. Protein sequence: CASSLRGASTGELFF. The chain carries TRBV12-3 or TRBV12-4 and TRBJ2-2, with D possibly being TRBD2 (7 bases). V was clipped by 2 bases and J by 5 bases, with 12 bases between them. The CDR3 totals 15 residues.

This clonotype has just one count. V gene TRBV20-1 combines with J gene TRBJ2-5; 7 bases map to TRBD2. V dropped 6 bases and J dropped 3; count of bases not matched to a gene: 7. The CDR3 is made up of 13 amino acids. Germline lookup yields CDR1 DFQATT and CDR2 SNEGSKA (reference sequence). The CDR3 protein is CSAWDYPKETQYF. As DNA, the CDR3 is TGCAGTGCCTGGGACTATCCAAAAGAGACCCAGTACTTC.

The V and J genes are TRBV19 and TRBJ2-7, with TRBD1 matching over 10 bases. Germline V gene lookup returns CDR1 LNHDA and CDR2 SQIVND (reference sequence). The CDR3 covers 16 residues. The J segment lost 4 bases and the V segment lost 7 bases, leaving 13 bases of the junction unmatched. In DNA, the CDR3 is TGTGCCAGTACCATGACGAGGACAGGGGGGCCGTACGAGCAGTACTTC. This gives the protein CASTMTRTGGPYEQYF.

This clonotype was seen once. This rearrangement joins TRBV7-2 to TRBJ1-1, with D hard to call. This CDR3 is 15 amino acids long. The V end lost 6 bases, the J end lost 1 base, and 15 bases lay between the germline ends. In germline, CDR1 is SGHTA, CDR2 FQGNSA. The DNA for the CDR3 is TGTGCCAGCAGGCCAGCAACCAGGCCGAACACTGAAGCTTTCTTT. This gives the protein CASRPATRPNTEAFF.

J is TRBJ2-1 and V is TRBV5-1; TRBD2 is a possible D gene (5 bases). V lost 2 bases to trimming and J lost 14 bases, with 23 bases between them. This CDR3 comprises 15 residues. Germline-derived CDR1 and CDR2 are SGHRS and YFSETQ. CDR3 nucleotide sequence: TGCGCCAGCAGCTTCGACACTAGTCTGACTGGAAGTAAGTTCTTC. Its protein product is CASSFDTSLTGSKFF.

The J gene is TRBJ2-5, the V gene TRBV10-3; TRBD1 is a possible D gene (5 bases). CDR3 length: 13 amino acids. Trimming cost V 7 bases and J 5 bases, with 14 bases left between them. CDR1 is ENHRY and CDR2 is SYGVKD in the germline V gene. The chain's CDR3 is CAINRQLGETQYF. DNA for the CDR3: TGTGCCATCAACCGACAGCTCGGGGAGACCCAGTACTTC.

Here the CDR3 DNA reads TGCGCCAGCAGCTCGACGACAGATCGCTATAATTCACCCCTCCACTTT. Translating gives CASSSTTDRYNSPLHF. V usage is TRBV5-1 and J usage is TRBJ1-6; TRBD1 is a possible D gene (5 bases). The V gene's germline CDR1 is SGHRS and CDR2 YFSETQ. Trimming took off 3 bases at V and 3 bases at J, with 13 bases between the two ends. The CDR3 runs to 16 residues.

This CDR3 reads CAWQTLRKRDTDTQYF. The CDR3 nucleotides read TGTGCCTGGCAAACCCTAAGGAAGCGGGACACAGATACGCAGTATTTT. The J gene is TRBJ2-3, the V gene TRBV30; 7 positions match TRBD2. The germline CDR1 and CDR2 sequences are GTSNPN and SVGIG (reference sequence). This CDR3 comprises 16 residues. V shed 5 bases, J shed 2 bases, and the junction held 13 bases outside the gene matches.

The chain joins TRBV28 to TRBJ1-2, with D possibly being TRBD1 (6 bases). There are 12 residues in the CDR3. The ends were cut back, 4 bases at V and 7 bases at J, with 10 bases in the middle. CDR1 is MDHEN, CDR2 SYDVKM, per germline. The DNA for the CDR3 is TGTGCCAGCAGTTCCCGGGACACTGGCTACACCTTC. Encoded protein: CASSSRDTGYTF.

The J gene is TRBJ1-1, the V gene TRBV4-2; no clear D. Trimming stripped 1 base from V and 0 bases from J, with 9 bases between. This CDR3 is built from 15 residues. Germline V CDR1 and CDR2: LGHNA, YNFKEQ. CDR3 region: CASSQVSVLNTEAFF. The CDR3 nucleotides are TGTGCCAGCAGCCAAGTATCGGTCTTGAACACTGAAGCTTTCTTT.

This chain connects TRBV28 to TRBJ1-4; D might be TRBD1 (5 bases). The CDR3 consists of 15 residues. V lost 6 bases, J lost 5 bases, and 16 bases lay in between. Germline CDR1 reads MDHEN; CDR2 reads SYDVKM. CDR3 sequence reads: CASRSAGTGNEKLFF. CDR3 in DNA: TGTGCCAGCAGGTCCGCCGGGACGGGGAATGAAAAACTGTTTTTT. Full variable domain (outside the CDR3, taken from reference TRBV28 and TRBJ1-4): DVKVTQSSRYLVKRTGEKVFLECVQDMDHENMFWYRQDPGLGLRLIYFSYDVKMKEKGDIPEGYSVSREKKERFSLILESASTNQTSMYLCASRSAGTGNEKLFFGSGTQLSVL.

This clonotype was seen just once. V usage is TRBV20-1 and J usage is TRBJ2-7, with no clear D. Trimming pared 0 bases from V and 6 bases from J, leaving 9 bases between. CDR3 length: 12 residues. Per germline, CDR1 DFQATT and CDR2 SNEGSKA (reference sequence). The CDR3 spells CSARDKRAEQYF. As DNA, the CDR3 is TGCAGTGCTAGAGATAAGCGTGCCGAGCAGTACTTC.

V usage is TRBV6-1 and J usage is TRBJ2-3, with 15 positions matching TRBD2. V trimming: 5 bases; J trimming: 4 bases; junction bases outside the gene matches: 4. The germline CDR1 and CDR2 sequences are MNHNS and SASEGT. The CDR3 extends over 16 amino acids. CDR3 residues: CASSPGLAGGSDTQYF. The CDR3 nucleotides are TGTGCCAGCAGTCCGGGACTAGCGGGAGGCTCAGATACGCAGTATTTT.

The chain uses TRBV2 and TRBJ1-5; D perhaps matches TRBD1 (5 bases). CDR1 is SNHLY, CDR2 FYNNEI, per germline. Trimming pared 6 bases from V and 2 bases from J, leaving 14 bases between. This CDR3 is built from 15 residues. CDR3 sequence reads: CASRGTAVGNQPQHF. CDR3 bases: TGTGCCAGCAGAGGGACGGCCGTCGGCAATCAGCCCCAGCATTTT. Filled out from reference TRBV2 and TRBJ1-5, the complete variable domain reads EPEVTQTPSHQVTQMGQEVILRCVPISNHLYFYWYRQILGQKVEFLVSFYNNEISEKSEIFDDQFSVERPDGSNFTLKIRSTKLEDSAMYFCASRGTAVGNQPQHFGDGTRLSIL.

The chain uses TRBV30 and TRBJ2-7, with D tentatively TRBD1 or TRBD2 (5 bases each). The CDR3 consists of 11 residues. Germline CDR1 reads GTSNPN; CDR2 reads SVGIG (reference sequence). Trimming removed 4 bases from V and 7 bases from J, with 11 bases in between. The CDR3 bases are TGTGCCTGGAAAGGGGACGGGGAGCAGTACTTC. It translates to CAWKGDGEQYF.

The chain joins TRBV7-2 to TRBJ1-5, with D perhaps TRBD1 (5 bases). The V and J ends lost 3 bases and 4 bases respectively, with 13 bases between them. The CDR3 runs 15 residues. Germline V gives CDR1 SGHTA, CDR2 FQGNSA. Written as DNA, the CDR3 is TGTGCCAGCAGCTTCGACAGATCACTTAATCAGCCCCAGCATTTT. It is translated as CASSFDRSLNQPQHF.

The chain uses TRBV3-1 and TRBJ2-1; D is unclear. With 2 bases removed from V and 6 bases from J, the gap between germline ends came to 14 bases. The CDR3 length is 15 residues. Germline V gives CDR1 LGHDT, CDR2 YNNKEL (reference sequence). The CDR3 protein is CASSQSSTVLNEQFF. The CDR3 DNA reads as TGTGCCAGCAGCCAATCGTCCACGGTCCTCAATGAGCAGTTCTTC.

The gene calls are TRBV7-9 and TRBJ2-5; D assignment may be TRBD1 or TRBD2 (5 bases each). With 1 base removed from V and 7 bases from J, the gap between germline ends came to 10 bases. Germline CDR1 and CDR2: SEHNR and FQNEAQ (reference sequence). The CDR3 extends over 13 amino acids. The CDR3 nucleotides read TGTGCCAGCAGCTTAGACGGGGCCCGGACCCAGTACTTC. Protein: CASSLDGARTQYF.

This sequence joins TRBV20-1 and TRBJ2-7; the D call may be TRBD1 or TRBD2 (5 bases each). Germline assignment: CDR1 DFQATT and CDR2 SNEGSKA (reference sequence). The length of the CDR3 is 14 residues. V was shortened by 5 bases and J by 1 base, with 15 bases between the two germline ends. The CDR3 bases are TGCAGTGCTCCAGGGACCCCCAGGTCCTACGAGCAGTACTTC. Translating it yields CSAPGTPRSYEQYF.

The chain links TRBV5-1 to TRBJ2-1, with 10 bases matching TRBD2. The CDR3 loop spans 16 amino acids. From germline, CDR1 is SGHRS and CDR2 YFSETQ. V was pared by 1 base and J by 6 bases, with 7 bases of the junction left unmatched. The CDR3 loop reads CASSLIVAGGFNEQFF. CDR3 bases: TGCGCCAGCAGCTTGATAGTAGCGGGGGGTTTCAATGAGCAGTTCTTC.

CDR3 sequence reads: CASSGLREGTDTQYF. The CDR3 DNA reads TGTGCCAGCAGTGGGCTCAGGGAGGGTACAGATACGCAGTATTTT. The genes are TRBV6-1 and TRBJ2-3; TRBD2 matches 7 bases. Trimming removed 4 bases from V and 3 bases from J; junction bases left unmatched: 7. The CDR3 consists of 15 residues. Germline CDR1 is MNHNS and CDR2 is SASEGT.

V gene TRBV2 combines with J gene TRBJ2-7; 7 nucleotides match TRBD1. CDR1 is SNHLY and CDR2 is FYNNEI in the germline V gene. After removal of 8 bases from V and 7 bases from J, the junction contained 11 bases not matched to a gene. CDR3 length: 13 residues. Here the CDR3 reads CASREQGLGEQYF. The CDR3, as DNA: TGTGCCAGCCGAGAACAGGGGCTGGGTGAGCAGTACTTC.

V gene TRBV4-3 combines with J gene TRBJ1-3, with D hard to call. This CDR3 is 14 amino acids long. V was cut by 1 base and J by 2 bases, with 6 bases left in between. The V gene's germline CDR1 is LGHNA and CDR2 YSLEER. In DNA form, the CDR3 reads TGCGCCAGCAGCCAAGGTTCCCCTGGAAACACCATATATTTT. It codes for CASSQGSPGNTIYF.

V usage is TRBV7-9 and J usage is TRBJ2-1, with D possibly TRBD2 on 6 matching bases. CDR1 and CDR2 (germline): SEHNR, FQNEAQ (reference sequence). V lost 5 bases, J lost 4 bases, and 21 bases lay in between. The CDR3 is 17 residues long. This chain's CDR3 is CASSLGGSQSSYNEQFF. DNA of the CDR3: TGTGCCAGCAGCCTCGGGGGAAGCCAATCTTCTTACAATGAGCAGTTCTTC.